This TCR beta chain was recorded in a study of graft-versus-host responses after intestinal transplantation. For the study at large: After anti-thymocyte globulin induction, recipients took tacrolimus and steroids for three to four years.

Some clones are missing from TCRdb's copy, which holds only in-frame ones; the method was immunoSEQ multiplex PCR. The sample holds about 9,600 clones, 80% to 90% seen once. The ends were cut back, 8 bases at V and 4 bases at J, with 20 bases in the middle. This CDR3 has 15 residues. Germline CDR1 and CDR2: MNHEY and SVGAGI. To release intraepithelial and lamina propria lymphocytes, the graft tissue was processed. This TCR was sampled from a human patient who received an intestinal transplant, so some T cells may come from the graft donor. The input for sequencing was ileum tissue, taken around 24 months after intestinal transplantation. The genes are TRBV6-5 and TRBJ2-5; the D gene could be TRBD1 or TRBD2 (5 bases each). Here the CDR3 DNA reads TGTGCCAGCGGTCACAGTGGGACCATGCTAGAGACCCAGTACTTC. Amino acid sequence: CASGHSGTMLETQYF.